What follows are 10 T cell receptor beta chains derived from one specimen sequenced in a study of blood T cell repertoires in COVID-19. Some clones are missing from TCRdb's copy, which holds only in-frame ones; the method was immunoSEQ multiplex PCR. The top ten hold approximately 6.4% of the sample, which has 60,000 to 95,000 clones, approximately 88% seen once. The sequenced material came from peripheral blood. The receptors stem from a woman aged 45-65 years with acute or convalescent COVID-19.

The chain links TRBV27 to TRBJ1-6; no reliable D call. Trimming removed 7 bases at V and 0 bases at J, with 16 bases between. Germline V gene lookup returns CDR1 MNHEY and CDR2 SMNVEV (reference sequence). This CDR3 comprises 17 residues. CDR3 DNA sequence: TGTGCCAGCACCCGCGTCCGCCAAAGCTCCTATAATTCACCCCTCCACTTT. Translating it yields CASTRVRQSSYNSPLHF.

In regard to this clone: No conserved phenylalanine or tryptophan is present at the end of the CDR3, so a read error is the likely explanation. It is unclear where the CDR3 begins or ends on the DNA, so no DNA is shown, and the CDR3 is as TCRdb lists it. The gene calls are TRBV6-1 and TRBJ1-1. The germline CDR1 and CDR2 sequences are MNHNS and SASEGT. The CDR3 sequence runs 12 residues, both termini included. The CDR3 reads CASSEYFPRQLE.

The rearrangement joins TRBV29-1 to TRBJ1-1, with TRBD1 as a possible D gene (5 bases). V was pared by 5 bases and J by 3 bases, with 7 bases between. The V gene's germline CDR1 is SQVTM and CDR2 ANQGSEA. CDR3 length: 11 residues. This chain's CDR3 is CSVLRDTEAFF. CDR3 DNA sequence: TGCAGCGTTCTCAGGGACACTGAAGCTTTCTTT.

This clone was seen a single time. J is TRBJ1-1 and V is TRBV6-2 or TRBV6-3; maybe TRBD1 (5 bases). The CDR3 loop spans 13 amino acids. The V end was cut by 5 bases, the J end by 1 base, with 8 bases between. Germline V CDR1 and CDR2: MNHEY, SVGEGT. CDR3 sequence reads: CASSTTENTEAFF. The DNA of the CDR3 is TGTGCCAGCAGTACGACAGAGAACACTGAAGCTTTCTTT.

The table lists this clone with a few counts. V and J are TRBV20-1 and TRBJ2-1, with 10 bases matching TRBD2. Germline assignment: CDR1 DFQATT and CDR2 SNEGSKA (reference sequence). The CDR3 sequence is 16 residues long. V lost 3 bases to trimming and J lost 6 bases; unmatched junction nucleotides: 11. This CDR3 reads CSASESGRAVGNEQFF. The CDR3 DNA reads TGCAGTGCTAGTGAAAGCGGGAGGGCGGTTGGCAATGAGCAGTTCTTC.

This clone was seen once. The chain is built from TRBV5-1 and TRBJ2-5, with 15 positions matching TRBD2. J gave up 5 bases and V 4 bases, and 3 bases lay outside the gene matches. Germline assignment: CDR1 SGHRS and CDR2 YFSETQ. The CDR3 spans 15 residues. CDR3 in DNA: TGCGCCAGCAGCAGGACTAGCGGGGGGGCCGAGACCCAGTACTTC. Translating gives CASSRTSGGAETQYF.

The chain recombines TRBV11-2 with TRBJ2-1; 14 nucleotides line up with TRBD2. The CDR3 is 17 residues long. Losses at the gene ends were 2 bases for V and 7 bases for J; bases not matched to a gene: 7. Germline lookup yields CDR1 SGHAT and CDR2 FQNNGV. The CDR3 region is CASSLRRLAGGLNEQFF. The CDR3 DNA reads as TGTGCCAGCAGCTTACGCCGACTAGCGGGAGGGCTTAATGAGCAGTTCTTC.

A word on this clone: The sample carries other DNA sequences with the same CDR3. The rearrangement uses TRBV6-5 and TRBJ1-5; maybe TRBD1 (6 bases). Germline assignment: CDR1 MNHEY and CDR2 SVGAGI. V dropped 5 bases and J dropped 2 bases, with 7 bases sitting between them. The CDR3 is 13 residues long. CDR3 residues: CASSPGGNQPQHF. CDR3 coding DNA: TGTGCCAGCAGTCCAGGGGGCAATCAGCCCCAGCATTTT.

This chain's CDR3 is CASSQGPTGNTIYF. The CDR3 nucleotides are TGTGCCAGCAGCCAGGGGCCGACTGGAAACACCATATATTTT. V is TRBV3-1 (or the pseudogene TRBV3-2) and J is TRBJ1-3, with TRBD1 as a possible D gene (5 bases). The ends were cut back, 3 bases at V and 2 bases at J, with 8 bases in the middle. CDR3 size: 14 residues. Germline lookup yields CDR1 LGHDT and CDR2 YNNKEL (reference sequence).

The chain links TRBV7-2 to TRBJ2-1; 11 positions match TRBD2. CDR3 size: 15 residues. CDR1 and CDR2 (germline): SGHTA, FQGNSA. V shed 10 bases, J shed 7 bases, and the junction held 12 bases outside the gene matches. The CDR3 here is CATQPLAGGGNEQFF. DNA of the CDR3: TGTGCCACCCAGCCCTTAGCGGGAGGGGGGAATGAGCAGTTCTTC.